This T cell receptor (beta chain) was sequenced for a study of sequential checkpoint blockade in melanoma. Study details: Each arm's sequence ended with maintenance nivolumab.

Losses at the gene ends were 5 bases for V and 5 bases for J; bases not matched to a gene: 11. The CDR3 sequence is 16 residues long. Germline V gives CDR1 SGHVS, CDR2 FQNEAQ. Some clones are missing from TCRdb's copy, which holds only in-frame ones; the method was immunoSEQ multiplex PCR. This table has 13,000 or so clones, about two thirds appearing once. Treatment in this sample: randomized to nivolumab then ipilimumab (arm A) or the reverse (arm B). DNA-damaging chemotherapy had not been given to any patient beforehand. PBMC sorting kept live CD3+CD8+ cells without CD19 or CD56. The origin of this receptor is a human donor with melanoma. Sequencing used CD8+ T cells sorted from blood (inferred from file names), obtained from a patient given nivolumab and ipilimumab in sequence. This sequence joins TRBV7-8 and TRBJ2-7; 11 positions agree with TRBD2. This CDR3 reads CASSPGLAGGAHEQYF. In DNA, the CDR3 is TGTGCCAGCAGCCCGGGGCTAGCGGGAGGAGCCCACGAGCAGTACTTC.